This T cell receptor beta chain was sequenced for a study of T-cell memory formation after mild COVID-19. Study summary: Largely donor-specific TCR clusters were found.

Overall study findings and caveats: Clones contracting over day 15 to 85 were CD4/CD8 balanced, with later expanders leaning CD4+.

The CDR3 loop spans 16 amino acids. Germline V gene lookup returns CDR1 DFQATT and CDR2 SNEGSKA (reference sequence). V lost 3 bases, J lost 0 bases, and 15 bases lay in between. Each CDR3 protein is one row after TCRdb ran MiXCR on the 5' RACE reads. The table lists around 340,000 distinct CDR3 sequences, roughly 13% of them singletons. The sample holds a few counts of this clonotype. What it recognizes is unknown. Sequences were obtained from PBMCs or a T cell subset sorted from them (not recorded which). This rearrangement joins TRBV20-1 to TRBJ2-1; D is possibly TRBD2 (6 bases). This sequence was found in a man aged 18 to 30 who had mild COVID-19 (a few samples of this study predate the infection). Cell type and time point are not known. The CDR3 DNA sequence: TGCAGTGCTAGGCCGGAGGGGTTTCGCTCCTACAATGAGCAGTTCTTC. Translated, it gives CSARPEGFRSYNEQFF.